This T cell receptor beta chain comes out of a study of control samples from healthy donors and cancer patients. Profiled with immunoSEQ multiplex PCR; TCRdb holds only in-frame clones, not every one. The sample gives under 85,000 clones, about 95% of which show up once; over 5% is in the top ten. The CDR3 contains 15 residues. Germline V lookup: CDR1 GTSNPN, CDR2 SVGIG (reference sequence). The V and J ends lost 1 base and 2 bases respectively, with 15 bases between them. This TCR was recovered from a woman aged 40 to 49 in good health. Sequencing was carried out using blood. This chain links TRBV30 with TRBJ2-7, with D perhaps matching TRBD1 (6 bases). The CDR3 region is CAWSALGAGAYEQYF. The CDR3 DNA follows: TGTGCCTGGAGTGCCCTGGGGGCAGGGGCCTACGAGCAGTACTTC.